Given below is one TCR beta chain in context. V shed 0 bases and J shed 0 bases, with 5 bases lying between them. This CDR3 has 14 residues. The germline gives CDR1 SGHRS, CDR2 YFSETQ. These data come from a study of blood T cell repertoires in COVID-19. The overall study: Some COVID-19 samples were acute and others convalescent; all came from the United States, Italy and Spain. Sources were T cells, B-cell-depleted T cells, or PBMCs; the material itself was cDNA or gDNA.

Per the study methods: It was from reference gene primer amplification that nucleated cell counts were estimated. Method: immunoSEQ multiplex PCR; TCRdb's copy keeps in-frame clones and lacks some. That table is the source of V, J and clone size, and D and trimming were worked out from the DNA. The sample shows around 55,000 clones, 80% to 85% of them seen only once. Sequencing used peripheral blood. The sequence was collected from a human donor in a cohort sampled during active or convalescent COVID-19. This rearrangement joins TRBV5-1 to TRBJ2-3, with no clear D. The CDR3 reads CASSLDRSTDTQYF. CDR3 in DNA: TGCGCCAGCAGCTTGGACAGAAGCACAGATACGCAGTATTTT.